This T cell receptor (beta chain) was retrieved from a study of identical twins (dated by TCRdb to the mid-2010s). Regarding the complete study: To test whether fetal clonotypes persist, this study deep-sequenced TCR alpha and beta repertoires from monozygotic twins, from unrelated adults of various ages, and from cord blood. To rule out contamination, replicate twin experiments were performed at different times with different library preparation protocols.

Study-wide findings and limitations: Fewer insertions were carried by abundant cord blood beta clonotypes; a weaker similar trend was observed in young adult naive repertoires, while no such trend was observed in memory repertoires. In monozygotic twins, recombination models systematically underestimated out-of-frame TCR alpha sharing, but the models matched the sharing seen between unrelated individuals. Excess twin sharing in beta out-of-frame sequences was weaker because fewer shared sequences lowered the signal-to-noise ratio. Zero-insertion analyses could be partly confounded by invariant T cells such as MAIT and iNKT, though diverse VJ usage argued against such confounding for most clonotypes. Out-of-frame TCR alpha sequences shared between twins showed an excess of low generation-probability sequences compared with coincidental sharing between unrelated individuals. Conclusions relied on cross-sectional statistical analysis, since the same donors could not be followed over many years.

Every donor was a healthy Caucasian. The twin cohort comprised three pairs of female monozygotic twins, all aged roughly 18 to 30 years. Miltenyi CD45RO+ enrichment and human naive T-cell isolation kits were used to isolate memory (CD45RO+) and naive T cells from PBMC. The germline V gene provides CDR1 ENHRY and CDR2 SYGVKD. The CDR3 goes from the cysteine to the phenylalanine over 14 residues. Only the CDR3 DNA stays, 42 bases, in frame from base 1. V was cut back by 0 bases and J by 7 bases, leaving a gap of 10 bases between them. This clonotype was seen repeatedly, ten times or more. Its antigen remains undetermined. Base qualities were left out, and no much larger clone turns up one base away. The method was 5' RACE. The sequencer was an Illumina HiSeq 2000. Template switching introduced a universal primer binding site; the final cDNA contained a unique molecular identifier, enabling accurate counting of TCR cDNA molecules. Specific primers in the conserved constant-segment region were used to synthesize first-strand cDNA for TCR alpha and beta chains. Each cDNA library was double barcoded, with a SMART-Mk sample barcode plus Illumina barcodes, to control for contamination. TruSeq adapter sequences along with Illumina sample barcodes were introduced in two successive PCR steps. TCR alpha and beta cDNA libraries were sequenced on the Illumina HiSeq platform with custom primers. The authors' analysis ran thus. Raw reads were processed with MiGEC to extract unique molecular identifiers, and MiXCR was used to determine CDR3 positions. For each individual, recombination models were inferred using an EM algorithm with the repgenHMM and IGoR tools. Shared clonotypes were analyzed with the tcR package in R, and sharing was normalized by the product of cloneset sizes. To study raw recombination without the effects of thymic and clonal selection, out-of-frame nonproductive sequences were analyzed. The public reads were run again by TCRdb, first through fastp at Q25 and then through MiXCR, and only productive beta chains were kept. Rows are combined by CDR3 protein, so each entry shows the most common genes and DNA. Here the V and J calls rest on TCRdb's processing, not on the authors' analysis. In all, the sample holds hundreds of thousands of distinct CDR3 sequences, and around 8.1% of those were seen once. In total, the top ten clones hold about 1.8% of the sample.

These same records also appear under a second study, on yellow fever vaccine responses in identical twins. Reported in the second study: The authors reported that the T cell response to vaccination in identical twins appeared partly convergent and partly personalized. Focusing on identical twins, the study followed the T cell clones that responded to the vaccine, and did so with precision.

Specimen: memory (CD45RO+) T cells sorted from blood. Interpreted using the paper, the cell subset or site label stands for: CD45RO+ enriched T cells. The source is a woman under 30 in good health. The V and J genes are TRBV10-3 and TRBJ2-1; a tentative D match to TRBD2 spans 5 bases. The DNA reads as follows: TGTGCCATCAGTGAGTCTTTTTCGGGGAATGAGCAGTTCTTC. It codes for CAISESFSGNEQFF.